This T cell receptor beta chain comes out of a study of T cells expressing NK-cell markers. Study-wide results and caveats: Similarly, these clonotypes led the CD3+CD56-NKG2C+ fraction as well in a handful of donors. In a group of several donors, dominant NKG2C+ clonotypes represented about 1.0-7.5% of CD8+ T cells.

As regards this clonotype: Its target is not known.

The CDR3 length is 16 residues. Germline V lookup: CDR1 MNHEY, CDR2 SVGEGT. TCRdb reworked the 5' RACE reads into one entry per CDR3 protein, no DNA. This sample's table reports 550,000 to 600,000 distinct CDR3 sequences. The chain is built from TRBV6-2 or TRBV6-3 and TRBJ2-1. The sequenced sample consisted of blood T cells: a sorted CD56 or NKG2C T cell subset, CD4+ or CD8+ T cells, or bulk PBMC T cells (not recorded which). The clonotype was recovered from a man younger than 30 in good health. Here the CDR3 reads CASSYRMREGLNEQFF.